Listed below are T cell receptor beta chains from one sample, sequenced in a study of blood T cell repertoires in COVID-19. Produced via immunoSEQ multiplex PCR; TCRdb's table is partial and in-frame only. The data contain fewer than 200,000 clones, roughly 88% of them seen just once; the ten biggest clones take up 9.8%. Specimen: peripheral blood. Every receptor here comes from an elderly woman with acute or convalescent COVID-19. Each CDR3 is given with its conserved first and last residue. Fields, in order: clone size, V gene, D gene, J gene, CDR3 DNA, CDR3 protein. The D gene is left open where the match is weak. The size entry is marked missing in some rows and otherwise reads once, few, many or a size class.

size: .
V: TRBV29-1
D: TRBD1
J: TRBJ1-2
DNA: TGCAGCGTTGATCGGACAGGCGTGGGAGAGGGCTACACCTTC
CDR3: CSVDRTGVGEGYTF

size: .
V: TRBV2
D: TRBD1
J: TRBJ1-1
DNA: TGTGCCAGCAGTCCGAGGACAGGGTCGAACACTGAAGCTTTCTTT
CDR3: CASSPRTGSNTEAFF

size: .
V: TRBV4-2
D: TRBD2
J: TRBJ2-1
DNA: TGTGCCAGCAGCCAGGTTACTAGCGGGCCGGAAAGAAATGAGCAGTTCTTC
CDR3: CASSQVTSGPERNEQFF

size: .
V: TRBV14
D: .
J: TRBJ2-7
DNA: TGTGCCAGCAGCCCGCAAACAGGGCCCCCCTCCTACGAGCAGTACTTC
CDR3: CASSPQTGPPSYEQYF

size: few
V: TRBV9
D: TRBD1
J: TRBJ1-6
DNA: TGTGCCAGCAGCACAACCGGGACAGAAAATTCACCCCTCCACTTT
CDR3: CASSTTGTENSPLHF

size: .
V: TRBV7-9
D: .
J: TRBJ2-2
DNA: TGTGCCAGCAGGCTCGCGGGCGGGGAGCTGTTTTTT
CDR3: CASRLAGGELFF

size: .
V: TRBV19
D: TRBD1
J: TRBJ1-2
DNA: TGTGCCAGTAGCCAGGACAGGGTGGCTCTTTATGGCTACACCTTC
CDR3: CASSQDRVALYGYTF

size: .
V: TRBV7-3
D: TRBD2
J: TRBJ2-1
DNA: TGTGCCAGCAGCCCCACTGTTCGGGGGGGAGGCAATGAGCAGTTCTTC
CDR3: CASSPTVRGGGNEQFF

size: .
V: TRBV4-1
D: .
J: TRBJ2-5
DNA: TGCGCCAGCAGCCAAGAAGGACTCCTCCAAGAGACCCAGTACTTC
CDR3: CASSQEGLLQETQYF

size: .
V: TRBV4-3
D: .
J: TRBJ2-6
DNA: TGCGCCAGCAGCCAAGGCCCGCAGGGGCCTGGGGCCAACGTCCTGACTTTC
CDR3: CASSQGPQGPGANVLTF

size: .
V: TRBV29-1
D: .
J: TRBJ1-2
DNA: TGCAGCGTTGATCAGGGTCCCACTAACTATGGCTACACCTTC
CDR3: CSVDQGPTNYGYTF

size: few
V: TRBV27
D: TRBD1
J: TRBJ2-3
DNA: TGTGCCAGCAGTTTCTACGGACAGGGAAGAGATACGCAGTATTTT
CDR3: CASSFYGQGRDTQYF

size: .
V: TRBV13
D: .
J: TRBJ2-7
DNA: TGTGCCAGCAGCGCCACTCCCTCGCACTACGAGCAGTACTTC
CDR3: CASSATPSHYEQYF

size: few
V: TRBV19
D: TRBD1
J: TRBJ1-5
DNA: TGTGCCAGTAGTCCCCGGGACAGGAGCAATCAGCCCCAGCATTTT
CDR3: CASSPRDRSNQPQHF

size: .
V: TRBV3-1/TRBV3-2
D: .
J: TRBJ1-3
DNA: TGTGCCAGCAGCCCGGACTCAAACGGAAACACCATATATTTT
CDR3: CASSPDSNGNTIYF

size: .
V: TRBV6-6
D: TRBD1
J: TRBJ2-5
DNA: TGTGCCAGCAGTTTGGGTCGACAGGGGGAGACCCAGTACTTC
CDR3: CASSLGRQGETQYF

size: .
V: TRBV6-6
D: .
J: TRBJ2-5
DNA: TGTGCCAGCGGTTGGGGGACTGAAGAAGAGACCCAGTACTTC
CDR3: CASGWGTEEETQYF

size: .
V: TRBV6-4
D: TRBD2
J: TRBJ2-3
DNA: TGTGCCAGCAGCCCGGGACTAGCGGGGACCCCCTCCCATACGCAGTATTTT
CDR3: CASSPGLAGTPSHTQYF

size: .
V: TRBV4-1
D: .
J: TRBJ1-1
DNA: TGCGCCAGCAGCCAAGGTTGGCAGTTGAACACTGAAGCTTTCTTT
CDR3: CASSQGWQLNTEAFF

size: .
V: TRBV6-5
D: .
J: TRBJ2-5
DNA: TGTGCCAGCATCGGGAGTCGGGAGACCCAGTACTTC
CDR3: CASIGSRETQYF

size: .
V: TRBV27
D: .
J: TRBJ1-6
DNA: TGTGCCAGCAGTTCGAGTCTTCCGAGGAATTCACCCCTCCACTTT
CDR3: CASSSSLPRNSPLHF

size: .
V: TRBV6-5
D: .
J: TRBJ1-2
DNA: TGTGCCAGCAGTTACTCGGACAGAAAAACCTATGGCTACACCTTC
CDR3: CASSYSDRKTYGYTF

size: .
V: TRBV27
D: .
J: TRBJ2-7
DNA: TGTGCCAGCAAACGTCTGGGCCTCGGGGACGAGCAGTACTTC
CDR3: CASKRLGLGDEQYF

size: .
V: TRBV15
D: .
J: TRBJ2-6
DNA: TGTGCCACCAGCAGGCCCAGTGGGGCCAACGTCCTGACTTTC
CDR3: CATSRPSGANVLTF

size: few
V: TRBV5-6
D: TRBD1
J: TRBJ2-3
DNA: TGTGCCAGCAGCTTGGGACAGGGAATAGATACGCAGTATTTT
CDR3: CASSLGQGIDTQYF